The 31 T cell receptor beta chains presented below share a single source sample, sequenced in a study of regulatory T cells in long-lasting Graves disease. According to the study, TCR beta libraries were built with iRepertoire HTBI primers and CDR3-region Arm-PCR. TCRdb reanalysed the multiplex PCR reads using MiXCR and keeps one entry per CDR3 protein. The sample has under 800,000 distinct CDR3 sequences; approximately 15% are singletons. Stated time point: newly diagnosed GD, antithyroid drugs for less than 3 months. Construction of the TCR library relied on RNA isolated from PBMCs. The sample also formed part of further work on T cells in Graves' hyperthyroidism and ophthalmopathy.

The sample in question was peripheral blood mononuclear cells (PBMCs), obtained at new diagnosis, from a patient treated with antithyroid drugs. The receptors were gathered from a woman in her 30s with Graves disease.

This clonotype showed up just a few times. The chain links TRBV12-3 or TRBV12-4 to TRBJ2-7; TRBD1 agrees at 7 bases. The CDR3 runs to 12 residues. J lost 5 bases, V lost 5 bases, and 3 bases had no gene match. The CDR3 sequence: CASSRGGHEQYF. In nucleotides, the CDR3 is TGTGCCAGCAGTCGAGGGGGCCACGAGCAGTACTTC.

This clonotype was seen more than once but under ten times. J is TRBJ2-3 and V is TRBV7-2; the match to TRBD2 covers 7 bases. The CDR3 consists of 14 residues. Trimming at V came to 4 bases and at J to 3 bases, leaving 4 bases not matched to a gene. In germline, CDR1 is SGHTA, CDR2 FQGNSA. This CDR3 is CASSWGLPTDTQYF. CDR3 DNA sequence: TGTGCCAGCAGCTGGGGACTACCGACAGATACGCAGTATTTT.

V and J are TRBV7-2 and TRBJ2-2; TRBD2 agrees at 8 bases. Germline CDR1 reads SGHTA; CDR2 reads FQGNSA. The CDR3 is made up of 16 amino acids. V shed 2 bases, J shed 3 bases, and the junction held 5 bases outside the gene matches. This CDR3 is CASSLTAGVDTGELFF. The CDR3 DNA reads as TGTGCCAGCAGCTTAACAGCGGGAGTGGACACCGGGGAGCTGTTTTTT.

The chain employs TRBV20-1 and TRBJ2-3; tentative D call: TRBD2 (6 bases). The CDR3 consists of 11 residues. CDR1 and CDR2 from the germline V gene are DFQATT and SNEGSKA (reference sequence). V dropped 5 bases and J dropped 14 bases, with 17 bases sitting between them. CDR3 in DNA: TGCAGTGCTGGAGGGCCGGGCGTGCGGTATTTT. This sequence encodes CSAGGPGVRYF.

This clonotype has a count of ten or more. The chain combines TRBV2 with TRBJ1-2, with 7 nucleotides matching TRBD1. The V and J ends lost 7 bases and 0 bases, in that order; junction bases with no gene match: 5. This CDR3 has 14 amino acids. Germline V gene data show CDR1 as SNHLY and CDR2 as FYNNEI. CDR3 loop: CASNRDRSNYGYTF. CDR3 nucleotides: TGTGCCAGCAACCGGGACAGATCTAACTATGGCTACACCTTC.

In its sample, this clonotype was seen many times. V and J are TRBV6-1 and TRBJ2-7, with 9 bases matching TRBD2. Germline V gene lookup returns CDR1 MNHNS and CDR2 SASEGT. Unmatched junction bases numbered 12, after V lost 8 bases and J lost 4 bases. The CDR3 contains 15 residues. CDR3: CASRTALAGRYEQYF. In DNA form, the CDR3 reads TGTGCCAGCCGTACTGCACTAGCGGGCCGATACGAGCAGTACTTC.

About this clonotype: A far larger clone is a single base away, which makes a read error likely. The CDR3 region is CASSLQGLVNTEAFF. CDR3 sequence (DNA): TGTGCCAGCAGCTTACAGGGACTTGTGAACACTGAAGCTTTCTTT. This chain uses TRBV28 with TRBJ1-1; the D gene is possibly TRBD1 (6 bases). Germline CDR1 is MDHEN and CDR2 is SYDVKM. V was clipped by 6 bases and J by 0 bases, with 14 bases between them. CDR3 length: 15 amino acids.

The gene calls are TRBV7-3 and TRBJ1-2, with unresolved D. Looked up from germline, CDR1 is SGHTA and CDR2 is FQGTGA. The CDR3 consists of 16 residues. Trimming removed 5 bases at V and 8 bases at J, with 24 bases between. In nucleotides, the CDR3 is TGTGCCAGCAGCCCGGAGGGTCGAGGGTTACCCATAGGCTACACCTTC. Its translation is CASSPEGRGLPIGYTF.

The rearrangement joins TRBV14 to TRBJ1-6, with D possibly being TRBD1 (5 bases). The CDR3 sequence is 14 residues long. V was cut by 7 bases and J by 7 bases, with 14 bases left in between. Germline V gene data show CDR1 as SGHDN and CDR2 as FVKESK. Here the CDR3 reads CASNRVGGNSPLHF. CDR3 coding DNA: TGTGCCAGCAACAGAGTGGGGGGGAATTCACCCCTCCACTTT.

This chain connects TRBV10-3 to TRBJ2-3, with D perhaps TRBD2 (6 bases). Per the germline V gene, CDR1 is ENHRY and CDR2 is SYGVKD. CDR3 length: 14 amino acids. Trimming took off 11 bases at V and 0 bases at J, with 15 bases between the two ends. DNA for the CDR3: TGTGCCGCAAATAGCGGAGCTAGCACAGATACGCAGTATTTT. Translation gives CAANSGASTDTQYF.

This clonotype came up many times. The chain is built from TRBV5-1 and TRBJ1-1; D is ambiguous. The CDR3 extends over 14 amino acids. Germline V CDR1 and CDR2: SGHRS, YFSETQ. V lost 5 bases to trimming and J lost 1 base, with 12 bases between them. CDR3 amino acids: CASSWSRSNTEAFF. CDR3 bases: TGCGCCAGCAGTTGGTCGCGCTCGAACACTGAAGCTTTCTTT.

This clonotype was observed a few times. The CDR3 DNA is TGTGCCAGCAGTTACAGGGCTGGTGACTATAATTCACCCCTCCACTTT. This gives the protein CASSYRAGDYNSPLHF. This chain connects TRBV6-2 or TRBV6-3 to TRBJ1-6; D is uncertain. Germline CDR1 reads MNHEY; CDR2 reads SVGEGT. Trimming took off 2 bases at V and 3 bases at J, with 11 bases between the two ends. The length of the CDR3 is 16 residues.

This clonotype was observed at least ten times. The chain recombines TRBV5-1 with TRBJ1-1, with 7 bases fitting TRBD1. Germline V gene lookup returns CDR1 SGHRS and CDR2 YFSETQ. The CDR3 covers 15 residues. The J segment lost 5 bases and the V segment lost 4 bases, leaving 11 bases of the junction unmatched. Written as DNA, the CDR3 is TGCGCCAGCAGCACAGGACAGGAAGGTTTGACTGAAGCTTTCTTT. It translates to CASSTGQEGLTEAFF.

This clonotype has a count of ten or more. The chain couples TRBV7-2 to TRBJ1-5; no firm D call. V was clipped by 3 bases and J by 1 base, with 13 bases between them. The CDR3 has 16 residues. Germline CDR1 is SGHTA and CDR2 is FQGNSA. The CDR3 here is CASSLAETMSNQPQHF. In DNA, the CDR3 is TGTGCCAGCAGCTTGGCGGAGACAATGAGCAATCAGCCCCAGCATTTT.

This clonotype has at least ten counts. This CDR3 reads CASSPPTKRGYYNEQFF. The CDR3 DNA reads as TGTGCCAGCAGTCCCCCCACCAAAAGGGGCTATTACAATGAGCAGTTCTTC. The rearrangement links TRBV28 to TRBJ2-1; weak D call: TRBD1 (5 bases). Trimming took off 5 bases at V and 4 bases at J, with 21 bases between the two ends. This CDR3 is 17 amino acids long. Germline CDR1 and CDR2: MDHEN and SYDVKM.

Concerning this clonotype itself: This may be a read error: a much more frequent sequence differs by one nucleotide. V gene TRBV7-8 combines with J gene TRBJ1-1; D gene uncertain. CDR3 length equals 13 residues. The germline CDR1 and CDR2 sequences are SGHVS and FQNEAQ. The CDR3 DNA follows: TGTGTCAGCATCCTGGGTCGGGACACTGAAGCTTTCTTT. This codes for CVSILGRDTEAFF.

This chain connects TRBV7-8 to TRBJ2-1; TRBD1 is a possible D gene (6 bases). Germline CDR1 is SGHVS and CDR2 is FQNEAQ. V was clipped by 8 bases and J by 6 bases, with 17 bases between them. This CDR3 contains 14 residues. The CDR3 is CASHSAAGVNEQFF. For the CDR3, the DNA is TGTGCCAGCCACTCGGCGGCAGGGGTCAATGAGCAGTTCTTC.

This clonotype was seen at least ten times. V gene TRBV6-2 or TRBV6-3 combines with J gene TRBJ1-1, with D possibly being TRBD1 (5 bases). Trimming stripped 7 bases from V and 2 bases from J, with 17 bases between. The length of the CDR3 is 15 residues. The germline V gene has CDR1 MNHEY and CDR2 SVGEGT. The CDR3: CASKGRRVINTEAFF. CDR3 coding DNA: TGTGCCAGCAAGGGACGGCGGGTGATAAACACTGAAGCTTTCTTT.

This clonotype was picked up many times. V gene TRBV28 combines with J gene TRBJ1-2; maybe TRBD1 (6 bases). Per germline, CDR1 MDHEN and CDR2 SYDVKM. The CDR3 consists of 13 residues. V gave up 7 bases and J gave up 6 bases, with 15 bases separating them. The CDR3 protein is CASTNRVGNGYTF. In DNA form, the CDR3 reads TGTGCCAGCACAAACAGGGTTGGAAATGGCTACACCTTC.

This clonotype was observed at least ten times. The V call is TRBV12-5, the J call TRBJ1-2; no reliable D call. This CDR3 contains 15 residues. Deletions cut 1 base from V and 2 bases from J, with 11 bases between. Germline V lookup: CDR1 LGHNT, CDR2 FRNRAP. CDR3 loop: CASGLAQEENYGYTF. The CDR3 DNA follows: TGTGCTAGTGGTTTGGCCCAGGAGGAAAACTATGGCTACACCTTC.

This chain uses TRBV9 with TRBJ2-1; no firm D call. V was cut by 0 bases and J by 9 bases, with 10 bases left in between. CDR3 length equals 13 residues. Per the germline V gene, CDR1 is SGDLS and CDR2 is YYNGEE. CDR3: CASSVVPVGEQFF. CDR3 DNA: TGTGCCAGCAGCGTAGTTCCAGTGGGTGAGCAGTTCTTC.

This clonotype was counted at least ten times. The CDR3 sequence: CAISTDSNQPQHF. DNA for the CDR3: TGTGCCATCAGTACGGATAGCAATCAGCCCCAGCATTTT. The chain is built from TRBV10-3 and TRBJ1-5; D not certain. This CDR3 has 13 residues. The V end lost 5 bases, the J end lost 0 bases, and 5 bases lay between the germline ends. Germline loops: CDR1 ENHRY, CDR2 SYGVKD.

This clonotype came up many times. The genes are TRBV28 and TRBJ2-7; possibly TRBD1 for D (6 bases). This CDR3 has 11 amino acids. V was pared by 4 bases and J by 11 bases, with 12 bases between. Per germline, CDR1 MDHEN and CDR2 SYDVKM. The CDR3 nucleotides are TGTGCCAGCAGTTCCCGGACAGCGAAGTACTTC. The encoded protein is CASSSRTAKYF.

This clonotype was detected ten times or more. This chain joins TRBV28 and TRBJ1-1; D perhaps matches TRBD1 (5 bases). The V gene lost 10 bases and the J gene lost 1 base, with 22 bases spanning the gap. Germline values: CDR1 MDHEN, CDR2 SYDVKM. CDR3 length: 16 residues. The chain's CDR3 is CATHPPTGTGNTEAFF. CDR3 sequence (DNA): TGTGCCACCCATCCGCCGACCGGGACCGGGAACACTGAAGCTTTCTTT.

This chain links TRBV4-1 with TRBJ1-2; TRBD1 matches 8 bases. Per germline, CDR1 MGHRA and CDR2 YSYEKL. The CDR3 runs to 15 residues. Germline trimming cut 5 bases from V and 0 bases from J; bases unmatched to any gene: 5. DNA for the CDR3: TGCGCCAGCAGCGCCCTGGGACAGGCTAACTATGGCTACACCTTC. Protein sequence: CASSALGQANYGYTF.

In DNA, the CDR3 is TGCAGTGCTAGTAAGGGATCATCGAACACTGAAGCTTTCTTT. It yields the protein CSASKGSSNTEAFF. The V and J genes are TRBV20-1 and TRBJ1-1; no reliable D call. Trimming stripped 3 bases from V and 1 base from J, with 12 bases between. The germline V gene encodes CDR1 DFQATT and CDR2 SNEGSKA (reference sequence). The CDR3 is 14 amino acids.

This clonotype has only a few counts. The chain recombines TRBV20-1 with TRBJ2-5, with TRBD2 matching 7 bases. CDR3 length: 14 amino acids. CDR1 is DFQATT and CDR2 is SNEGSKA in the germline V gene (reference sequence). Trimming at V came to 2 bases and at J to 5 bases, leaving 8 bases not matched to a gene. CDR3 protein: CSARPRAGVETQYF. CDR3 bases: TGCAGTGCTAGACCCAGGGCGGGAGTCGAGACCCAGTACTTC.

J is TRBJ2-3 and V is TRBV28; D possibly matches TRBD1 or TRBD2 (5 bases each). Germline lookup yields CDR1 MDHEN and CDR2 SYDVKM. The CDR3 consists of 15 residues. Trimming stripped 6 bases from V and 0 bases from J, with 13 bases between. The CDR3 DNA follows: TGTGCCAGCAGCCCGGGGCTAATGAGCACAGATACGCAGTATTTT. Translated, it gives CASSPGLMSTDTQYF.

This clonotype was observed many times. The V call is TRBV11-2, the J call TRBJ2-2, with 7 bases identical to TRBD2. Germline V CDR1 and CDR2: SGHAT, FQNNGV. This CDR3 is 15 amino acids long. J lost 6 bases, V lost 3 bases, and 7 bases had no gene match. The CDR3 DNA sequence: TGTGCCAGCAGCTTCAACCCTAGCGGAGCCGGGGAGCTGTTTTTT. This sequence encodes CASSFNPSGAGELFF.

A single count supports this clonotype. V usage is TRBV10-3 and J usage is TRBJ1-1, with TRBD1 as a possible D gene (5 bases). The CDR3 totals 12 residues. Germline V gives CDR1 ENHRY, CDR2 SYGVKD. V lost 3 bases to trimming and J lost 10 bases, with 12 bases between them. The CDR3 region is CAISEFGQGAFF. In DNA form, the CDR3 reads TGTGCCATCAGTGAATTTGGGCAGGGAGCTTTCTTT.

The chain uses TRBV20-1 and TRBJ2-1; D uncertain. CDR1 and CDR2 from the germline V gene are DFQATT and SNEGSKA (reference sequence). V was clipped by 1 base and J by 4 bases, with 5 bases between them. The CDR3 is made up of 12 amino acids. CDR3 nucleotides: TGCAGTGCTAGAGGCGGATACAATGAGCAGTTCTTC. Translating gives CSARGGYNEQFF.